The clone carrying this T cell receptor beta chain was detected once. Its target is unknown. This sample is drawn from a study of shared clonotypes between healthy human individuals. Study-level information: Researchers drew samples from a couple of women and three men aged 18 to 49. Whole-study findings and limits: The generation probabilities recorded for non-shared clonotypes fell below those of clonotypes shared by all four donors.

Assay used: immunoSEQ multiplex PCR; TCRdb lists only in-frame clones, some missing. This sample carries about 2.3 million clones, over 85% of them seen once, and the ten largest clones take about 0.41%. Free of recent acute infections or vaccinations, the donors were healthy HIV-negative adults. CD4+ cells underwent separation, giving CD45RA+ naive and CD45RA-negative memory subsets. Sequenced material: naive CD4+ T cells from PBMCs. The subset was: CD45RA+ positively selected. The TCR sequence derives from a man in his late teens or twenties in good health. Some clones in this sample may be carry-over from other donors' samples.

The CDR3 reads CASTSTGGGNTIYF. The CDR3 bases are TGTGCCAGCACCAGTACAGGGGGTGGAAACACCATATATTTT. The chain joins TRBV28 to TRBJ1-3; TRBD1 aligns across 8 bases. V lost 7 bases, J lost 3 bases, and 5 bases stayed unmatched. Germline-derived CDR1 and CDR2 are MDHEN and SYDVKM. This CDR3 spans 14 amino acids. Full variable domain (remainder filled in from reference TRBV28 and TRBJ1-3): DVKVTQSSRYLVKRTGEKVFLECVQDMDHENMFWYRQDPGLGLRLIYFSYDVKMKEKGDIPEGYSVSREKKERFSLILESASTNQTSMYLCASTSTGGGNTIYFGEGSWLTVV.